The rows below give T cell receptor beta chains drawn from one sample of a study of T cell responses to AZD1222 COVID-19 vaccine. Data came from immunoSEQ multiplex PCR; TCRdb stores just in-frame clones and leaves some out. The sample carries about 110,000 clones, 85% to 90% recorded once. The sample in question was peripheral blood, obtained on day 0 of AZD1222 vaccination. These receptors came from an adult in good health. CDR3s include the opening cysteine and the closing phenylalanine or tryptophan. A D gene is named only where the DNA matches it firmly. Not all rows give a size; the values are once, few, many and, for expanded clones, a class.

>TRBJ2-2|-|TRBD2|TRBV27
TGTGCCAGCAGTCAGGGACTATTGAACACCGGGGAGCTGTTTTTT
CASSQGLLNTGELFF
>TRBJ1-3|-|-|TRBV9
TGTGCCAGCAGCGTAGACGTGGGCCCCTCCTCTGGAAACACCATATATTTT
CASSVDVGPSSGNTIYF
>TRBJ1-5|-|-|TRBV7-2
TGTGCCAGCAGCTCATGGGGGGCGCCGTCAGAGACCCAGCATTTT
CASSSWGAPSETQHF
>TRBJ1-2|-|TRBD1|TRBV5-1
TGCGCCAGCAGCCTGAAGGGACAGGGCAACTATGGCTACACCTTC
CASSLKGQGNYGYTF
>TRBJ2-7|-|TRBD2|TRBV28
TGTGCCAGCAGTTTATGGGGAGGGTCCTACGAGCAGTACTTC
CASSLWGGSYEQYF
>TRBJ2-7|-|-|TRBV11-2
TGTGCCAGCAGCTTAGGGAGGGTCTACGAGCAGTACTTC
CASSLGRVYEQYF
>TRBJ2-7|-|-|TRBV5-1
TGCGCCAGCAGCGGGCCCGCCGGGACTATCCAGGGGGAGCAGTACTTC
CASSGPAGTIQGEQYF
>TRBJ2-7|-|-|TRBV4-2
TGTGCCAGCAGCCAGCAAGAAGGGAAAACGGGGCACGAGCAGTACTTC
CASSQQEGKTGHEQYF
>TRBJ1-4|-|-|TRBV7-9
TGTGCCAGCAGCTTAGGTTCGGGCAGGGGAAGTGAAAAACTGTTTTTT
CASSLGSGRGSEKLFF
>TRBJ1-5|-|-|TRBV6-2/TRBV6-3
TGTGCCAGCAGTTATTTCAGCAGGGGTTATAGCAATCAGCCCCAGCATTTT
CASSYFSRGYSNQPQHF
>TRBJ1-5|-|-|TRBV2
TGTGCCAGCAGTGAAGAAAGCAATCAGCCCCAGCATTTT
CASSEESNQPQHF
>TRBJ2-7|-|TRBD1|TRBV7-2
TGTGCCAGCAGCTTCGACAGGGAATACGAGCAGTACTTC
CASSFDREYEQYF
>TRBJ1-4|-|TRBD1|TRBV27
TGTGCCAGCAGTTTAGGGGCAGGGGGGAAAGAAAAACTGTTTTTT
CASSLGAGGKEKLFF
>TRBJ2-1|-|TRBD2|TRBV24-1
TGTGCCACCAGTGATGCGCCTAAAGCGGGAGGCTACAATGAGCAGTTCTTC
CATSDAPKAGGYNEQFF
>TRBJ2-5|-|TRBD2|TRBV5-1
TGCGCCAGCAGTCCTTACCCTAGCGGCCAAGAGACCCAGTACTTC
CASSPYPSGQETQYF
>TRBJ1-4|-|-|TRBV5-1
TGCGCCAGCAGCTTGGAGCCTAATGAAAAACTGTTTTTT
CASSLEPNEKLFF
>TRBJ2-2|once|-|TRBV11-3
TGTGCCAGCAGCTTAAGGAGCGGGGAGCTGTTTTTT
CASSLRSGELFF
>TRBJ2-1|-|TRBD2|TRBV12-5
TGTGCTAGTGGTTTGGTGGGCGGGAGGGCCAATGAGCAGTTCTTC
CASGLVGGRANEQFF
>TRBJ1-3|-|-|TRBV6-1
TGTGCCAGCAGTGAGAGCTTTCGCTCTGGAAACACCATATATTTT
CASSESFRSGNTIYF
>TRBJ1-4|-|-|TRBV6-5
TGTGCCAGCAGTTTCCTCGAGGGAGGACTGTTTTTT
CASSFLEGGLFF
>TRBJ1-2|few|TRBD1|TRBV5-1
TGCGCCAGCAGGAAAATCCCCGGGACAGAGATCTATGGCTACACCTTC
CASRKIPGTEIYGYTF
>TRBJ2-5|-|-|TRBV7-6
TGTGCCAGCAGCAATCCATCCGGGGGAGAGACCCAGTACTTC
CASSNPSGGETQYF
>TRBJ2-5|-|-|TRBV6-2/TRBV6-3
TGTGCCAGCAGTTACTCTGGACGGACCCAGTACTTC
CASSYSGRTQYF
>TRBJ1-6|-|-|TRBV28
TGTGCCAGCGTATTACTGGGGACTTCACCCCTCCACTTT
CASVLLGTSPLHF
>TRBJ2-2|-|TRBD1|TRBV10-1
TGCGCCAGCAGCGGCCCGGGACAGGGAAGAACCGGGGAGCTGTTTTTT
CASSGPGQGRTGELFF
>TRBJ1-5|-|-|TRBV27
TGTGCCAGCAGTTCCCCGCCCGGGAGTCAGCCCCAGCATTTT
CASSSPPGSQPQHF
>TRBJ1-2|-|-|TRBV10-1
TGCGCCAGCAGTGAGGACCTATATGGCTACACCTTC
CASSEDLYGYTF
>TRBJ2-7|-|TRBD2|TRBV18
TGTGCCAGCTCACCCTCGTCGGCGGGGGGAGACGAGCAGTACTTC
CASSPSSAGGDEQYF
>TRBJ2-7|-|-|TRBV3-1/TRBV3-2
TGTGCCAGCAGCCGGGCCTCTGGAGAGCAGTACTTC
CASSRASGEQYF
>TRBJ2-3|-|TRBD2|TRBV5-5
TGTGCCAGCAGTTTAACTCGGGGGGTTAGCACAGATACGCAGTATTTT
CASSLTRGVSTDTQYF
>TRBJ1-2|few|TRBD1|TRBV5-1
TGCGCCAGCAGCCCCGGGACAGGGCTCAATGGCTACACCTTC
CASSPGTGLNGYTF
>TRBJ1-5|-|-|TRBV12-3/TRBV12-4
TGTGCCAGCAGTCGCGAGCAGTTTCAGCCCCAGCATTTT
CASSREQFQPQHF
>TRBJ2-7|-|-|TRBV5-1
TGCGCCAGCAGTATGGACGGGTTCTACGAGCAGTACTTC
CASSMDGFYEQYF
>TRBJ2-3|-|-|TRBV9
TGTGCCAGCAGCGGGAGCTTAAACACAGATACGCAGTATTTT
CASSGSLNTDTQYF
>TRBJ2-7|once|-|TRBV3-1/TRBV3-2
TGTGCCAGCAGCCGAATGGACCCCTACGAGCAGTACTTC
CASSRMDPYEQYF
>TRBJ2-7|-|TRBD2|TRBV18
TGTGCCAGCTCACCACCGGGGGTAGCGGGTTACTACGAGCAGTACTTC
CASSPPGVAGYYEQYF
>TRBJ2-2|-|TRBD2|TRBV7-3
TGTGCCAGCAGCTTAAGGCTAGCGGGAGGGACCGGGGAGCTGTTTTTT
CASSLRLAGGTGELFF
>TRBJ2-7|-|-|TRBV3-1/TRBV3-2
TGTGCCAGTTCCGGAGCCCGACACTCCTACGAGCAGTACTTC
CASSGARHSYEQYF
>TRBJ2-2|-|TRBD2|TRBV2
TGTGCCAGCAGTGTCGGACTAGCGGGAGGAGACCCCGAGGAGCTGTTTTTT
CASSVGLAGGDPEELFF
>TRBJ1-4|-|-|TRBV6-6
TGTGCCAGCAGCCGATTCTGGACATCTCAGGCAGCTAATGAAAAACTGTTTTTT
CASSRFWTSQAANEKLFF